This TCR beta chain was found in a study of regulatory dendritic cells for organ transplantation. Naive CD45RA+ and memory CD45RO+ CD4+ or CD8+ T cells were FACS-sorted. Comment on this clone: The antigen remains unidentified.

This CDR3 spans 16 amino acids. With 7 bases removed from V and 2 bases from J, the gap between germline ends came to 20 bases. CDR1 is SEHNR and CDR2 is FQNEAQ in the germline V gene (reference sequence). Assay: immunoSEQ multiplex PCR; the TCRdb copy retains only in-frame clones and omits some. This table holds approximately 19,000 clones, 70% to 80% found once. Findings of the study overall: Of resting T cell subsets, memory CD8+ had the most alloreactive clonotypes. Memory CD8+ T cells were the most oligoclonal; naive cells were highly diverse.

The chain employs TRBV7-9 and TRBJ1-2, with D maybe TRBD1 (5 bases). This TCR came from a human donor in good health. The sample was memory CD4+ T cells from blood. Specified subset: CD45RO+ memory T cells. Here the CDR3 reads CASTGGDLLGNYGYTF. Written as DNA, the CDR3 is TGTGCCAGCACCGGGGGAGACCTACTGGGAAACTATGGCTACACCTTC.